The 10 T cell receptor beta chains given below trace back to one sample, sequenced in a study of beta chain features in type 1 diabetes. Study-level results: TCRB CDR3 length was moderately but significantly reduced in all four CD4+ subsets of Type 1 diabetes patients.

Investigators reverse transcribed all isolated RNA, so they sequenced expressed TCRB transcripts. Repertoires were generated with immunoSEQ multiplex PCR, while TCRdb's copy carries only in-frame clones and drops some. Of around 280,000 clones listed, approximately 16% were seen once; the top ten hold less than 0.02%. These receptors lack a known antigen. Input material: naive CD4+ T cells from blood. These receptors came from a man between 18 and 29 years old with type 1 diabetes.

This clone was observed a few times. The V call is TRBV19, the J call TRBJ2-2; the match to TRBD2 covers 9 bases. CDR3 size: 14 residues. The ends lost 7 bases at V and 1 base at J; junction bases unmatched: 1. The germline V gene encodes CDR1 LNHDA and CDR2 SQIVND (reference sequence). The CDR3 loop reads CASNSGRNTGELFF. CDR3 bases: TGTGCCAGTAATAGCGGGAGGAACACCGGGGAGCTGTTTTTT.

The chain joins TRBV11-2 to TRBJ2-3; D unclear. The CDR3 extends over 14 amino acids. V gave up 2 bases and J gave up 1 base, with 7 bases separating them. Germline V gene sequence: CDR1 SGHAT, CDR2 FQNNGV. The CDR3 DNA sequence: TGTGCCAGCAGCTTACGGCAGGGCACAGATACGCAGTATTTT. Its translation: CASSLRQGTDTQYF.

The chain couples TRBV15 to TRBJ2-3, with D unresolved. Germline V gives CDR1 LNHNV, CDR2 YYDKDF (reference sequence). This CDR3 has 15 residues. V shed 9 bases and J shed 1 base, with 17 bases lying between them. DNA of the CDR3: TGTGCCACGGCCCAGAGGTCCTTCGGCACAGATACGCAGTATTTT. Amino acids: CATAQRSFGTDTQYF.

This clone was seen more than once but under ten times. The genes are TRBV5-4 and TRBJ2-7, with 7 bases that match TRBD2. Trimming removed 9 bases from V and 3 bases from J; junction bases left unmatched: 9. Germline CDR1 reads SGHNT; CDR2 reads YYREEE (reference sequence). There are 13 residues in the CDR3. CDR3 protein: CATKPGLGYEQYF. The CDR3 DNA reads as TGTGCCACCAAACCTGGACTAGGCTACGAGCAGTACTTC. The full variable domain, in which reference TRBV5-4 and TRBJ2-7 provide the parts outside the CDR3, is ETGVTQSPTHLIKTRGQQVTLRCSSQSGHNTVSWYQQALGQGPQFIFQYYREEENGRGNFPPRFSGLQFPNYSSELNVNALELDDSALYLCATKPGLGYEQYFGPGTRLTVT.

This clone was counted only a few times. The V and J genes are TRBV4-3 and TRBJ2-7; D is possibly TRBD2 (6 bases). There are 19 residues in the CDR3. Trimming stripped 0 bases from V and 0 bases from J, with 21 bases between. Per the germline V gene, CDR1 is LGHNA and CDR2 is YSLEER. This chain's CDR3 is CASSQDLSAGGDLSYEQYF. The DNA of the CDR3 is TGCGCCAGCAGCCAAGATCTTTCTGCCGGAGGGGACCTCTCCTACGAGCAGTACTTC.

J is TRBJ1-6 and V is TRBV5-1, with unresolved D. From germline, CDR1 is SGHRS and CDR2 YFSETQ. V was clipped by 5 bases and J by 13 bases, with 16 bases between them. This CDR3 region has 13 residues. CDR3 nucleotides: TGCGCCAGCAGGGACCAGGAGGAACGGCCCCTCCACTTT. Translation gives CASRDQEERPLHF.

This CDR3 reads CASSLGRGVEYF. CDR3 bases: TGTGCCAGCAGCTTGGGGAGGGGAGTCGAGTACTTC. The rearrangement uses TRBV5-4 and TRBJ2-4, with D possibly being TRBD2 (6 bases). CDR3 size: 12 residues. Germline V lookup: CDR1 SGHNT, CDR2 YYREEE (reference sequence). Trimming shortened V by 0 bases and J by 14 bases, and 12 bases separated the two germline ends.

This clone was counted only a few times. The V and J genes are TRBV28 and TRBJ1-4; D call uncertain. V was pared by 5 bases and J by 3 bases, with 10 bases between. The CDR3 has 14 residues. CDR1 MDHEN and CDR2 SYDVKM come from the germline V gene. The CDR3 DNA reads TGTGCCAGCAGTCCCCTTACGGCTAATGAAAAACTGTTTTTT. Its translation is CASSPLTANEKLFF.

This clone was seen a few times. The chain combines TRBV29-1 with TRBJ2-1; the match to TRBD2 covers 14 bases. V gave up 5 bases and J gave up 10 bases; unmatched junction bases: 10. CDR1 and CDR2 (germline): SQVTM, ANQGSEA. There are 15 residues in the CDR3. The CDR3 DNA sequence: TGCAGCGTTCGGGGGACTAGCGGGAGACAGGGAGAGCAGTTCTTC. This translates into CSVRGTSGRQGEQFF.

This clone was counted between two and nine times. This sequence joins TRBV30 and TRBJ2-2; D is unclear. The germline gives CDR1 GTSNPN, CDR2 SVGIG (reference sequence). The V and J ends lost 0 bases and 4 bases respectively, with 12 bases between them. The CDR3 runs to 15 residues. CDR3 region: CAWSVLLPGTGELFF. The CDR3 DNA reads TGTGCCTGGAGTGTACTGCTGCCGGGCACCGGGGAGCTGTTTTTT.